The 20 T cell receptor beta chains below come from one sample, sequenced in a study of T cells expressing NK-cell markers. TCRdb re-called the 5' RACE reads and catalogs CDR3 proteins one per entry, DNA excluded. This sample's clone table lists roughly 150,000 distinct CDR3 sequences. The specimen was blood T cells: a sorted CD56 or NKG2C T cell subset, CD4+ or CD8+ T cells, or bulk PBMC T cells (not recorded which). The receptor set was obtained from a man aged 18 to 69 in good health.

The chain couples TRBV28 to TRBJ1-4; TCRdb gives TRBD1 as the D gene, but with no DNA this cannot be confirmed. Germline V CDR1 and CDR2: MDHEN, SYDVKM. CDR3 length equals 18 residues. The CDR3 loop is CASSLFRSAGGTNEKLFF.

The J gene is TRBJ1-4, the V gene TRBV7-9; TCRdb returns TRBD1, unconfirmable since there is no DNA. CDR1 SEHNR and CDR2 FQNEAQ come from the germline V gene (reference sequence). The CDR3 loop spans 16 amino acids. The CDR3 sequence: CASSLERRGLDEKLFF.

The chain links TRBV9 to TRBJ2-3. Germline V gives CDR1 SGDLS, CDR2 YYNGEE. This CDR3 region has 14 residues. The CDR3: CASSVGSPTDTQYF. The whole variable domain, filled in from reference TRBV9 and TRBJ2-3, reads DSGVTQTPKHLITATGQRVTLRCSPRSGDLSVYWYQQSLDQGLQFLIQYYNGEERAKGNILERFSAQQFPDLHSELNLSSLELGDSALYFCASSVGSPTDTQYFGPGTRLTVL.

V usage is TRBV28 and J usage is TRBJ1-6; TCRdb's D gene call, TRBD1, goes unchecked for lack of DNA. Germline V gene sequence: CDR1 MDHEN, CDR2 SYDVKM. The CDR3 has 14 amino acids. The CDR3 loop is CASSRPGGTSPLHF.

The chain couples TRBV4-2 to TRBJ2-7; TCRdb's D call, TRBD1, is unchecked because there is no DNA. CDR3 size: 14 residues. The V gene's germline CDR1 is LGHNA and CDR2 YNFKEQ. The CDR3 loop is CASSPLGGAYEQYF.

The chain links TRBV6-7 to TRBJ2-7; TCRdb designates TRBD2, a call that cannot be tested without DNA. TRBV6-7 is recorded as an ORF, its role being uncertain. The CDR3 sequence is 15 residues long. CDR3 loop: CASSLTSVNSYEQYF.

This rearrangement joins TRBV12-3 or TRBV12-4 to TRBJ1-1. The CDR3 is 14 residues long. This chain's CDR3 is CASSPTEWRTEAFF.

J is TRBJ1-6 and V is TRBV28; TCRdb's D call, TRBD1, is unchecked because there is no DNA. This CDR3 spans 15 amino acids. In germline, CDR1 is MDHEN, CDR2 SYDVKM. The CDR3 loop reads CASSFWTGSYSPLHF.

CDR3 protein: CASRPQRQETQYF. V gene TRBV7-9 combines with J gene TRBJ2-5. Germline loops: CDR1 SEHNR, CDR2 FQNEAQ (reference sequence). The CDR3 is 13 amino acids.

V and J are TRBV6-1 and TRBJ2-7; TCRdb returns TRBD2, unconfirmable since there is no DNA. The CDR3 loop spans 14 amino acids. Germline loops: CDR1 MNHNS, CDR2 SASEGT. The CDR3 sequence is CASSEARLAYEQYF.

V usage is TRBV11-1 and J usage is TRBJ1-6; TCRdb calls TRBD1, which cannot be checked without DNA. In germline, CDR1 is SGHAT, CDR2 FQDESV (reference sequence). The CDR3 runs to 18 residues. The CDR3 is CASTHTGGNSFYNSPLHF.

The genes are TRBV5-6 and TRBJ2-7; TCRdb gives TRBD1 as the D gene, but with no DNA this cannot be confirmed. The germline CDR1 and CDR2 sequences are SGHDT and YYEEEE. The CDR3 contains 15 residues. Here the CDR3 reads CASSLQTGPVGEQYF.

This chain uses TRBV28 with TRBJ2-7; without DNA, the TCRdb call of TRBD1 cannot be checked. Per germline, CDR1 MDHEN and CDR2 SYDVKM. This CDR3 has 15 residues. Here the CDR3 reads CASRPDREGSYEQYF. Full variable domain (rest looked up from reference TRBV28 and TRBJ2-7): DVKVTQSSRYLVKRTGEKVFLECVQDMDHENMFWYRQDPGLGLRLIYFSYDVKMKEKGDIPEGYSVSREKKERFSLILESASTNQTSMYLCASRPDREGSYEQYFGPGTRLTVT.

This sequence joins TRBV6-1 and TRBJ1-1; TCRdb's D gene call, TRBD1, goes unchecked for lack of DNA. Per the germline V gene, CDR1 is MNHNS and CDR2 is SASEGT. This CDR3 has 16 residues. CDR3 in amino acids: CASSIPGQGPHTEAFF.

The J gene is TRBJ2-5, the V gene TRBV6-5; TCRdb outputs TRBD1, but without DNA this stays unchecked. The CDR3 consists of 16 residues. Germline V gives CDR1 MNHEY, CDR2 SVGAGI. The CDR3 reads CASSHVDRGEGETQYF.

J is TRBJ2-5 and V is TRBV4-1; TCRdb's D call, TRBD1, is unchecked because there is no DNA. The germline gives CDR1 MGHRA, CDR2 YSYEKL. The CDR3 totals 14 residues. This CDR3 is CASSQDQTEETQYF.

The CDR3 is CATSPNLAGGPSTDTQYF. This chain joins TRBV19 and TRBJ2-3; the TRBD2 assignment by TCRdb is unverifiable without DNA. Germline values: CDR1 LNHDA, CDR2 SQIVND (reference sequence). The CDR3 spans 18 residues.

This sequence joins TRBV7-9 and TRBJ2-7; with no DNA, the TCRdb D assignment of TRBD2 cannot be verified. The CDR3 length is 17 residues. Germline-derived CDR1 and CDR2 are SEHNR and FQNEAQ (reference sequence). The CDR3 here is CASSLGGEGVVLHEQYF.

V and J are TRBV9 and TRBJ1-5; TCRdb gives TRBD1 as the D gene, but with no DNA this cannot be confirmed. Germline V CDR1 and CDR2: SGDLS, YYNGEE. The CDR3 is made up of 15 amino acids. The CDR3 sequence: CASSKGQGANQPQHF.

The gene calls are TRBV3-1 and TRBJ2-6. The CDR3 extends over 12 amino acids. CDR1 LGHDT and CDR2 YNNKEL come from the germline V gene (reference sequence). The CDR3 spells CASGSGANVLTF. Full variable domain (outside the CDR3, taken from reference TRBV3-1 and TRBJ2-6): DTAVSQTPKYLVTQMGNDKSIKCEQNLGHDTMYWYKQDSKKFLKIMFSYNNKELIINETVPNRFSPKSPDKAHLNLHINSLELGDSAVYFCASGSGANVLTFGAGSRLTVL.